This T cell receptor beta chain comes out of a study of T cell clones after liver transplantation. Looking at the study overall: Tolerance: complete withdrawal held at least one year, liver enzymes staying within twice normal.

J gave up 7 bases and V 7 bases, and 9 bases lay outside the gene matches. Looked up from germline, CDR1 is ENHRY and CDR2 is SYGVKD. The CDR3 length is 13 residues. Using immunoSEQ multiplex PCR, the repertoire was profiled, and TCRdb retains in-frame clones only, with some absent. Of more than 95,000 clones detected, roughly 80% appear once; the ten largest clones hold about 0.89%. Here the sequenced sample was CD4+ T cells from blood, taken before liver transplant. This sequence originates from a human donor who received a liver transplant. The chain recombines TRBV10-3 with TRBJ2-7; 8 nucleotides agree with TRBD1. CDR3 protein: CAITGQGSREQYF. The CDR3 region has the DNA TGTGCCATCACCGGACAGGGATCGAGGGAGCAGTACTTC.